A selection of T cell receptor beta chains follows, all from one sample in a study of CD8 T cells in Susac syndrome. TCRdb fed the immunoSEQ multiplex PCR reads into MiXCR, producing one record per CDR3 protein. This table holds 100,000 to 150,000 distinct CDR3 sequences, 94% found once. The material sequenced was CD4+ T cells from PBMCs. The receptor set was obtained from a human donor in good health. Both conserved end residues are part of each CDR3.

CASGLAGGREQFF	TRBV19	TRBJ2-1
CATSRDGGGEQYF	TRBV15	TRBJ2-7
CASSQDGTQETQYF	TRBV4-1	TRBJ2-5
CATSDTTGFQETQYF	TRBV24-1	TRBJ2-5
CASTPRLAESYEQYF	TRBV7-9	TRBJ2-7
CASSQATLNTGELFF	TRBV3-1	TRBJ2-2
CASSSGLAGVPETQYF	TRBV19	TRBJ2-5
CASSRGTGPQHF	TRBV19	TRBJ1-5
CASSRGGVAYNSPLHF	TRBV28	TRBJ1-6
CASSVRQPILSGNTIYF	TRBV2	TRBJ1-3
CASSQERGVEAFF	TRBV3-1	TRBJ1-1
CASSLFAGEQYF	TRBV28	TRBJ2-7
CASRAGQGFTYEQYF	TRBV27	TRBJ2-7
CASRPGGWERVEQFF	TRBV6-2/TRBV6-3	TRBJ2-1
CSGGTGNYYPMDNEQFF	TRBV29-1	TRBJ2-1
CASSQEQAGMEETQYF	TRBV4-1	TRBJ2-5
CASSLEWETQYF	TRBV7-9	TRBJ2-5
CASSARQGLNTEAFF	TRBV7-8	TRBJ1-1
CASSADSLNEQYF	TRBV5-1	TRBJ2-7
CASSPGLSTDTQYF	TRBV7-2	TRBJ2-3
CASSFTSDVNEQFF	TRBV5-1	TRBJ2-1
CSGRTGSTADTQYF	TRBV29-1	TRBJ2-3
CASSKGGLETQYF	TRBV7-2	TRBJ2-5
CASSLAASGLYEQYF	TRBV7-6	TRBJ2-7
CASSPPGTSYNEQFF	TRBV18	TRBJ2-1
CASKRGQRGYEQYF	TRBV6-6	TRBJ2-7
CASSVRTGGVNEQFF	TRBV9	TRBJ2-1
CASSSPREAEAFF	TRBV28	TRBJ1-1
CSVVPATTYNEQFF	TRBV29-1	TRBJ2-1
CAWSVGQGWSPLHF	TRBV30	TRBJ1-6
CASSQGVGQQFF	TRBV14	TRBJ2-1
CASKGAFLVGQYF	TRBV2	TRBJ2-7